Listed here is a single TCR beta chain. Its antigen is still unknown. The J segment lost 4 bases and the V segment lost 4 bases, leaving 4 bases of the junction unmatched. Germline V gene lookup returns CDR1 SGHRS and CDR2 YFSETQ. The CDR3 is made up of 13 amino acids. This specimen belongs to a study of OX40 agonist ivuxolimab in advanced cancers. Study-wide context: Patients were dosed intravenously with ivuxolimab at 0.01 to 10 mg/kg every 2 weeks. Whole-study findings and limits: The average count of expanded clones was higher among CD8+ T cells than among CD4+.

Produced via immunoSEQ multiplex PCR; TCRdb's table is partial and in-frame only. The data contain 65,000 to 70,000 clones, approximately 80% of them singletons. Specimen: CD4+ or CD8+ T cells sorted from blood, collected in a trial of the OX40 agonist ivuxolimab. The receptor's source is an adult with an advanced solid tumor such as melanoma, head and neck, liver or kidney cancer. The gene calls are TRBV5-1 and TRBJ2-5; TRBD1 aligns across 7 bases. CDR3 nucleotides: TGCGCCAGCAGCACCACAGGGGTAGAGACCCAGTACTTC. Encoded protein: CASSTTGVETQYF.